A selection of T cell receptor beta chains follows, all from one sample in a study of identical twins. One entry per CDR3 protein, called by TCRdb with MiXCR from the 5' RACE reads. This table holds over 500,000 distinct CDR3 sequences, about 20% found once. Another study also made use of these data, one on T cells expressing NK-cell markers.

Sequencing used CD4+ T cells sorted from blood. The receptors originated from a woman younger than 30 in good health. CDR3s include the opening cysteine and the closing phenylalanine or tryptophan. Fields, in order: clone size, J gene, CDR3 length, V gene, D gene, CDR3 DNA, CDR3 protein. The D gene is left open where the match is weak. A row's size may be missing; if present it is once, few, many or a size class.

>few|TRBJ2-1|15|TRBV20-1|-
TGCAGTGCTACCCAGGGGGCGGGAGTCTACCATGAGCAGTTCTTC
CSATQGAGVYHEQFF
>many|TRBJ1-6|14|TRBV6-1|-
TGTGCCAGCAGTCCCCAGGGTAACAATTCACCCCTCCACTTT
CASSPQGNNSPLHF
>-|TRBJ1-1|15|TRBV10-3|-
TGTGCCATCAGTCGGGAACGTTCTGGGCACACTGAAGCTTTCTTT
CAISRERSGHTEAFF
>-|TRBJ2-2|12|TRBV10-3|TRBD1
TGTGCCAGCGACAGGGGTTCCGGGGAGCTGTTTTTT
CASDRGSGELFF
>many|TRBJ2-1|13|TRBV12-3/TRBV12-4|-
TGTGCCAGCCGGACTCCCTCCTACAATGAGCAGTTCTTC
CASRTPSYNEQFF
>many|TRBJ1-2|18|TRBV11-2|TRBD1
TGTGCCAGCAGCTCCCGACCGTTGACAGGGCCCAACACTATGGGCTACACCTTC
CASSSRPLTGPNTMGYTF
>few|TRBJ2-1|17|TRBV7-9|-
TGTGCCAGCAGCTCGGATAGGGGGAATTTGGTCCAGAATGAGCAGTTCTTC
CASSSDRGNLVQNEQFF
>-|TRBJ2-5|11|TRBV27|TRBD1
TGTGCCACAACCAGGGGGGAGACCCAGTACTTC
CATTRGETQYF
>few|TRBJ2-7|11|TRBV29-1|-
TGCAGCGTTGGTTCGAACTACGAGCAGTACTTC
CSVGSNYEQYF
>few|TRBJ1-5|12|TRBV6-5|-
TGTGCCAGCGGCCCAGGGCGTCAGCCCCAGCATTTT
CASGPGRQPQHF
>-|TRBJ2-3|13|TRBV10-3|-
TGTGCCATCAGTGACGGCGCGGGAGATACGCAGTATTTT
CAISDGAGDTQYF
>-|TRBJ2-1|15|TRBV2|TRBD2
TGTGCCAGCAAAATTAGCGGGGGGAGTTACAATGAGCAGTTCTTC
CASKISGGSYNEQFF
>-|TRBJ2-7|16|TRBV7-2|-
TGTGCCAGCAGCTTAGGGTCCGGGTTACCGTCCTACGAGCAGTACTTC
CASSLGSGLPSYEQYF
>-|TRBJ1-2|14|TRBV20-1|-
TGCAGTGCTAGAAGGATCAGTCTCAGCTATGGCTACACCTTC
CSARRISLSYGYTF
>few|TRBJ1-2|16|TRBV7-9|-
TGTGCCAGCAGCTCCCGGTTATCCTGGGGTAACTATGGCTACACCTTC
CASSSRLSWGNYGYTF
>few|TRBJ2-3|13|TRBV20-1|TRBD2
TGCAGTCGAGCGGGGCTTAGCACAGATACGCAGTATTTT
CSRAGLSTDTQYF
>many|TRBJ1-2|15|TRBV12-3/TRBV12-4|-
TGTGCCAGCAGTAGAACAGATACCCCTATTAATGGCTACACCTTC
CASSRTDTPINGYTF
>few|TRBJ2-1|12|TRBV12-3/TRBV12-4|-
TGTGCCAGCAGTTTTAGGGGGTATGAGCAGTTCTTC
CASSFRGYEQFF
>-|TRBJ2-5|18|TRBV2|TRBD2
TGTGCCAGCAGTCCTCGCGGGTCCCCGCGGGGGGGACGGGAGACCCAGTACTTC
CASSPRGSPRGGRETQYF
>many|TRBJ2-7|13|TRBV29-1|TRBD1
TGCAGCGTCCGCCGGGACAGGGGCGACGAGCAGTACTTC
CSVRRDRGDEQYF
>few|TRBJ1-2|13|TRBV12-3/TRBV12-4|-
TGTGCCAGCAGTAACCAGAGGGGCTATGGCTACACCTTC
CASSNQRGYGYTF
>-|TRBJ2-7|15|TRBV11-2|TRBD1
TGTGCCAGCAGGATCCGACAGGGCCTCTCCTACGAGCAGTACTTC
CASRIRQGLSYEQYF
>-|TRBJ2-4|15|TRBV20-1|-
TGCAGTGCTAGAGCGCCGATTCTAGCCAAAAACATTCAGTACTTC
CSARAPILAKNIQYF
>few|TRBJ2-2|15|TRBV9|-
TGTGCCAGCAGCGCATCGGGGACGGCCACCGGGGAGCTGTTTTTT
CASSASGTATGELFF